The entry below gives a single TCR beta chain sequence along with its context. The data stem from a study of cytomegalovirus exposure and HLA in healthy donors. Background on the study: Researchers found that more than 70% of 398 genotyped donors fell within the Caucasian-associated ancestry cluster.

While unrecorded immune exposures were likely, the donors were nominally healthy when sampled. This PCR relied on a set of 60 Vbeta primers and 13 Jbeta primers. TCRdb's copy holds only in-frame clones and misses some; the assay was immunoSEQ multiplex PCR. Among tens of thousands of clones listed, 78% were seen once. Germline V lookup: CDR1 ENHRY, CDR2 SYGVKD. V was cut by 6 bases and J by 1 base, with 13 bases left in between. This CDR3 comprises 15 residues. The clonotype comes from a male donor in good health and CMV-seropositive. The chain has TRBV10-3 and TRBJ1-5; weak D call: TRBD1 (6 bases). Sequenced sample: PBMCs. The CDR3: CAIRQGLESNQPQHF. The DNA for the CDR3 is TGTGCCATCAGACAGGGCTTGGAGAGCAATCAGCCCCAGCATTTT.